This T cell receptor beta chain was identified during a study of cytomegalovirus exposure and HLA in healthy donors. The CDR3 has 16 amino acids. Germline V lookup: CDR1 MGHRA, CDR2 YSYEKL. Trimming left V 1 base short and J 0 bases short, with 10 bases between. Primers for the PCR totalled 60 Vbeta and 13 Jbeta. Data came from immunoSEQ multiplex PCR; TCRdb stores just in-frame clones and leaves some out. The sample includes about 150,000 clones, around 82% of them seen just once. A few counts support this clone. Its target is not known. Regarding the study as a whole: When the data were analyzed later, several of the most significant clusters appeared to be linked to common viral pathogens. Among immune exposure information, only CMV serostatus was available.

The sequence came from a boy younger than 10 in good health and CMV-seronegative. The rearrangement uses TRBV4-1 and TRBJ1-3; D is unclear. Sequencing was carried out using PBMCs. CDR3 nucleotides: TGCGCCAGCAGCCAAGTAACCGGGAGCTCTGGAAACACCATATATTTT. Its translation is CASSQVTGSSGNTIYF.